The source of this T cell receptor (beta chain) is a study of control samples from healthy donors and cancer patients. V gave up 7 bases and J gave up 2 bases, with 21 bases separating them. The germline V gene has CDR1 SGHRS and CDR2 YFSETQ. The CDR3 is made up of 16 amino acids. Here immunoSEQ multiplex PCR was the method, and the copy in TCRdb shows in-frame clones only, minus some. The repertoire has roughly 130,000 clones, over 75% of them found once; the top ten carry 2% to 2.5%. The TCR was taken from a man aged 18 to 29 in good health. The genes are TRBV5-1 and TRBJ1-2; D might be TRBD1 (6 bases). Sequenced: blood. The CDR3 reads CASPWGLRIKNYGYTF. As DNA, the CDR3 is TGCGCCAGCCCTTGGGGGCTCAGAATCAAAAACTATGGCTACACCTTC.